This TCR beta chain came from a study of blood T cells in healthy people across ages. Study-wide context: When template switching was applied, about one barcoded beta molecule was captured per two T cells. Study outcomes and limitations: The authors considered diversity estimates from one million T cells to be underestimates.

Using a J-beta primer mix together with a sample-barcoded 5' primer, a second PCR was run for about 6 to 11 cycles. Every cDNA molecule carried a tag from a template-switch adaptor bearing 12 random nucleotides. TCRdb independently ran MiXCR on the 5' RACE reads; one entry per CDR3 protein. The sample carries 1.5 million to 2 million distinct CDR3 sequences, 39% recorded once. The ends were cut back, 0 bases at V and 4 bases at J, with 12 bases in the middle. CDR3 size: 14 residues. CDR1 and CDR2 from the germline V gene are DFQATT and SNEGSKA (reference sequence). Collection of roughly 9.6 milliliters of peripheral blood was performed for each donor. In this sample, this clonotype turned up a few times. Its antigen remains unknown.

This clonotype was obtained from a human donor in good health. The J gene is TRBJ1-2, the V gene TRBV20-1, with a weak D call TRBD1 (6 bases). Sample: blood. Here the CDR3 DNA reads TGCAGTGCTAGAGATCCGAGAGGGGGCTATGGCTACACCTTC. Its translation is CSARDPRGGYGYTF.